This TCR beta chain derives from a study of human T cells and chemical hapten exposure. Study as a whole: Upper-back patch tests with 0.01% DPC were read at 6 days. Study findings and constraints: Unchanged with DPC sensitization were TCRs above 1 in 1000 frequency.

About this clonotype: Its target is not known.

TCRdb recomputed calls from the RACE reads with MiXCR, one row per CDR3 protein. The sample yields around 150,000 distinct CDR3 sequences, around a quarter seen once. CDR1 is KGHDR and CDR2 is SFDVKD in the germline V gene. The V segment lost 3 bases and the J segment 1 base; nucleotides outside the gene matches: 2. This CDR3 contains 16 residues. Time point meaning: patch test 3, about 24 weeks after DPC sensitization. This sample's treatment: therapeutic diphenylcyclopropenone sensitization with weekly scalp DPC. The genes are TRBV24-1 and TRBJ2-2; 9 bases align to TRBD2. This material consisted of whole blood, taken in connection with sensitization to the hapten diphenylcyclopropenone (DPC). The sequence derives from a woman younger than 30 with alopecia areata. Some clones in this sample may be carry-over from other donors' samples. DNA for the CDR3: TGTGCCACCAGTGATGAGCGGGGGGTGAACACCGGGGAGCTGTTTTTT. Translated, it gives CATSDERGVNTGELFF.